The 30 T cell receptor beta chains below all came from one sample that was sequenced in a study of blood T cell repertoires in COVID-19. The assay was immunoSEQ multiplex PCR, and TCRdb's table has in-frame clones only and misses some. Among 100,000 to 150,000 clones listed, 80% to 90% were seen once. The sequenced material came from peripheral blood. The source is a man in his forties or fifties with active or convalescent COVID-19.

The chain employs TRBV30 and TRBJ2-2; the D gene is possibly TRBD1 (6 bases). Trimming removed 5 bases at V and 1 base at J, with 11 bases between. The CDR3 spans 14 residues. CDR1 and CDR2 (germline): GTSNPN, SVGIG (reference sequence). CDR3 nucleotide sequence: TGTGCCTGGGCCAAGGGACAGAACACCGGGGAGCTGTTTTTT. It yields the protein CAWAKGQNTGELFF.

The chain carries TRBV4-3 and TRBJ1-2; weak D call: TRBD1 (6 bases). Germline V gene data show CDR1 as LGHNA and CDR2 as YSLEER. The CDR3 runs to 13 residues. V dropped 4 bases and J dropped 8 bases, with 14 bases sitting between them. This chain's CDR3 is CASSRPQGKGYTF. CDR3 DNA: TGCGCCAGCAGCCGCCCTCAGGGGAAAGGCTACACCTTC.

The chain is built from TRBV6-5 and TRBJ2-7; 9 positions agree with TRBD1. Germline-derived CDR1 and CDR2 are MNHEY and SVGAGI. Losses at the gene ends were 5 bases for V and 4 bases for J; bases not matched to a gene: 6. The CDR3 length is 14 residues. CDR3 sequence reads: CASSPPGQGYEQYF. In DNA, the CDR3 is TGTGCCAGCAGTCCCCCGGGACAGGGTTACGAGCAGTACTTC.

This sequence joins TRBV6-5 and TRBJ2-5, with a tentative D call TRBD1 (6 bases). The V gene lost 5 bases and the J gene lost 5 bases, with 12 bases spanning the gap. The CDR3 spans 13 residues. Germline V gene sequence: CDR1 MNHEY, CDR2 SVGAGI. DNA for the CDR3: TGTGCCAGCAGTATTACAGGGCGTGAGACCCAGTACTTC. Its protein product is CASSITGRETQYF.

The chain links TRBV7-6 to TRBJ2-3, with 8 bases fitting TRBD1. With 1 base clipped from V and 4 bases from J, the junction kept 4 bases outside the gene matches. There are 15 residues in the CDR3. CDR1 SGHVS and CDR2 FNYEAQ come from the germline V gene. DNA for the CDR3: TGTGCCAGCAGCTTAGTACAGGGGGGACCAGATACGCAGTATTTT. Translated, it gives CASSLVQGGPDTQYF.

The chain is built from TRBV5-4 and TRBJ2-2, with D possibly TRBD1 on 5 matching bases. Per the germline V gene, CDR1 is SGHNT and CDR2 is YYREEE (reference sequence). The CDR3 loop spans 14 amino acids. V dropped 2 bases and J dropped 3 bases, with 8 bases sitting between them. Written as DNA, the CDR3 is TGTGCCAGCAGCTTAGCCAGGGACACCGGGGAGCTGTTTTTT. Protein sequence: CASSLARDTGELFF.

CDR3 amino acids: CAIQDRETGELFF. DNA of the CDR3: TGTGCCATCCAGGACAGGGAGACCGGGGAGCTGTTTTTT. The chain combines TRBV18 with TRBJ2-2; 8 positions agree with TRBD1. This CDR3 contains 13 residues. Per the germline V gene, CDR1 is KGHSH and CDR2 is LQKENI. The V and J ends lost 10 bases and 5 bases, in that order; junction bases with no gene match: 6.

The chain links TRBV2 to TRBJ2-5, with 14 positions matching TRBD2. V shed 10 bases, J shed 5 bases, and the junction held 12 bases outside the gene matches. Per germline, CDR1 SNHLY and CDR2 FYNNEI. CDR3 length: 16 amino acids. The CDR3: CATSGTSGGVGETQYF. CDR3 nucleotides: TGTGCCACGTCCGGGACTAGCGGGGGAGTAGGGGAGACCCAGTACTTC.

DNA of the CDR3: TGTGCCAGCAGCCAAGACAGGGATCCTTCAATCTACGAGCAGTACTTC. Residues: CASSQDRDPSIYEQYF. The chain couples TRBV3-1 (or the pseudogene TRBV3-2) to TRBJ2-7, with D perhaps TRBD1 (5 bases). From germline, CDR1 is LGHDT and CDR2 YNNKEL (reference sequence). The CDR3 has 16 amino acids. V was pared by 0 bases and J by 3 bases, with 15 bases between.

This rearrangement joins TRBV11-3 to TRBJ2-1, with 11 bases fitting TRBD2. CDR1 is SGHNT, CDR2 YENEEA, per germline. The V segment lost 1 base and the J segment 8 bases; nucleotides outside the gene matches: 7. The CDR3 is 16 residues long. CDR3 region: CASSLGFSGRDDEQFF. DNA for the CDR3: TGTGCCAGCAGCTTAGGGTTTAGCGGGAGGGACGATGAGCAGTTCTTC.

CDR3 DNA: TGTGCCAGCAGCTGGGACAGGGCGACCACCGGGGAGCTGTTTTTT. Translation gives CASSWDRATTGELFF. This chain joins TRBV6-5 and TRBJ2-2, with 9 bases lining up with TRBD1. The CDR3 runs 15 residues. Germline CDR1 and CDR2: MNHEY and SVGAGI. V lost 6 bases and J lost 4; bases outside the gene matches: 6.

This chain joins TRBV2 and TRBJ2-3; D remains ambiguous. With 4 bases removed from V and 5 bases from J, the gap between germline ends came to 13 bases. This CDR3 region has 14 residues. Germline loops: CDR1 SNHLY, CDR2 FYNNEI. The CDR3 region has the DNA TGTGCCAGCAGTGCGGTGCGGAACGGAGATACGCAGTATTTT. Amino acids: CASSAVRNGDTQYF. Full variable domain (outside the CDR3, taken from reference TRBV2 and TRBJ2-3): EPEVTQTPSHQVTQMGQEVILRCVPISNHLYFYWYRQILGQKVEFLVSFYNNEISEKSEIFDDQFSVERPDGSNFTLKIRSTKLEDSAMYFCASSAVRNGDTQYFGPGTRLTVL.

The chain has TRBV24-1 and TRBJ2-1; a weak D match, TRBD2 (5 bases). Germline lookup yields CDR1 KGHDR and CDR2 SFDVKD. This CDR3 contains 11 residues. Trimming stripped 10 bases from V and 7 bases from J, with 10 bases between. The CDR3 coding sequence is TGTGCCACGGAGGAGCTGAATGAGCAGTTCTTC. It translates to CATEELNEQFF.

The chain has TRBV5-1 and TRBJ1-1; a possible D gene is TRBD1 (6 bases). The germline CDR1 and CDR2 sequences are SGHRS and YFSETQ. The CDR3 runs 13 residues. V lost 3 bases, J lost 10 bases, and 16 bases lay in between. The CDR3 region is CASSSMGGPGAFF. In nucleotides, the CDR3 is TGCGCCAGCAGCTCCATGGGGGGGCCCGGAGCTTTCTTT.

V is TRBV4-3 and J is TRBJ2-2, with a weak D call TRBD1 (5 bases). CDR3 length: 16 residues. Trimming stripped 1 base from V and 4 bases from J, with 13 bases between. Looked up from germline, CDR1 is LGHNA and CDR2 is YSLEER. The CDR3 loop is CASSQVMGLGTGELFF. The CDR3 bases are TGCGCCAGCAGCCAAGTTATGGGGCTGGGCACCGGGGAGCTGTTTTTT.

V and J are TRBV4-3 and TRBJ2-3, with D possibly matching TRBD1 (6 bases). Trimming shortened V by 4 bases and J by 3 bases, and 14 bases separated the two germline ends. CDR1 and CDR2 from the germline V gene are LGHNA and YSLEER. The CDR3 has 15 residues. The CDR3 coding sequence is TGCGCCAGCAGCCTGTTGATGGGGGCAACAGATACGCAGTATTTT. It translates to CASSLLMGATDTQYF.

The chain links TRBV27 to TRBJ1-2, with 8 bases that match TRBD1. J lost 4 bases, V lost 5 bases, and 12 bases had no gene match. The CDR3 is made up of 16 amino acids. Germline V gene sequence: CDR1 MNHEY, CDR2 SMNVEV (reference sequence). This CDR3 is CASSPLGQEGFYGYTF. DNA of the CDR3: TGTGCCAGCAGTCCGCTGGGACAGGAGGGGTTCTATGGCTACACCTTC.

This sequence joins TRBV7-2 and TRBJ2-2, with 8 nucleotides matching TRBD2. The CDR3 totals 15 residues. CDR1 SGHTA and CDR2 FQGNSA come from the germline V gene. J gave up 4 bases and V 8 bases, and 9 bases lay outside the gene matches. The CDR3 reads CASQSETSGTGELFF. CDR3 DNA sequence: TGTGCCAGCCAATCAGAAACTAGCGGCACCGGGGAGCTGTTTTTT.

This sequence joins TRBV28 and TRBJ1-5; D is possibly TRBD1 (6 bases). CDR1 is MDHEN and CDR2 is SYDVKM in the germline V gene. The CDR3 consists of 15 residues. The V end lost 6 bases, the J end lost 7 bases, and 19 bases lay between the germline ends. CDR3 DNA: TGTGCCAGCAGCCAGGACAGCTCTGGAGGCCAGCCCCAGCATTTT. Translated, it gives CASSQDSSGGQPQHF.

The gene calls are TRBV6-4 and TRBJ2-4, with 8 bases lining up with TRBD2. CDR3 length: 14 amino acids. Per germline, CDR1 MRHNA and CDR2 SNTAGT. V was clipped by 7 bases and J by 7 bases; unmatched bases: 9. The CDR3 DNA reads TGTGCCAGCACCGGAGCGCGGGAGGTGAACATTCAGTACTTC. This encodes CASTGAREVNIQYF.

This chain uses TRBV4-1 with TRBJ2-2, with D tentatively TRBD1 (5 bases). Germline CDR1 MGHRA, CDR2 YSYEKL. This CDR3 region has 16 residues. V gave up 7 bases and J gave up 1 base, with 16 bases separating them. The CDR3 nucleotides are TGCGCCAGCAACCCGTGGGGCTCCCTGAACACCGGGGAGCTGTTTTTT. This translates into CASNPWGSLNTGELFF.

This chain joins TRBV28 and TRBJ1-6; 7 nucleotides agree with TRBD1. CDR1 and CDR2 (germline): MDHEN, SYDVKM. The CDR3 loop spans 14 amino acids. The V gene end was trimmed by 3 bases and the J gene end by 6 bases; junction bases not matched to a gene: 2. CDR3 in amino acids: CASSLGQINSPLHF. The DNA for the CDR3 is TGTGCCAGCAGTTTGGGACAGATTAATTCACCCCTCCACTTT.

The chain joins TRBV5-4 to TRBJ2-5; the D is unclear. The CDR3 runs to 14 residues. Per the germline V gene, CDR1 is SGHNT and CDR2 is YYREEE (reference sequence). The V and J ends lost 0 bases and 2 bases respectively, with 8 bases between them. The CDR3 sequence: CASSLGQAQETQYF. CDR3 nucleotide sequence: TGTGCCAGCAGCTTGGGGCAGGCACAAGAGACCCAGTACTTC.

The chain links TRBV24-1 to TRBJ2-3; TRBD1 agrees at 9 bases. This CDR3 has 13 residues. Germline lookup yields CDR1 KGHDR and CDR2 SFDVKD. The J segment lost 6 bases and the V segment lost 9 bases, leaving 6 bases of the junction unmatched. CDR3 nucleotide sequence: TGTGCCACCCGGGACAGGGAGATTGATACGCAGTATTTT. Encoded protein: CATRDREIDTQYF.

The V gene is TRBV7-2, the J gene TRBJ1-4; TRBD1 agrees at 7 bases. This CDR3 region has 16 residues. Germline assignment: CDR1 SGHTA and CDR2 FQGNSA. Trimming removed 1 base from V and 0 bases from J; junction bases left unmatched: 2. The CDR3 sequence: CASSLETGATNEKLFF. CDR3 bases: TGTGCCAGCAGCTTAGAAACAGGGGCAACTAATGAAAAACTGTTTTTT. Combining the CDR3 with reference TRBV7-2 and TRBJ1-4 gives the whole variable domain GAGVSQSPSNKVTEKGKDVELRCDPISGHTALYWYRQSLGQGLEFLIYFQGNSAPDKSGLPSDRFSAERTGGSVSTLTIQRTQQEDSAVYLCASSLETGATNEKLFFGSGTQLSVL.

This clone has just one count. The CDR3 spells CAISLLSGDYEQYF. The CDR3 DNA sequence: TGTGCCATCAGCCTCCTGAGCGGAGACTACGAGCAGTACTTC. The gene calls are TRBV10-3 and TRBJ2-7, with D perhaps matching TRBD2 (5 bases). The CDR3 sequence is 14 residues long. V lost 6 bases and J lost 3, with 15 bases in between. Germline V lookup: CDR1 ENHRY, CDR2 SYGVKD.

A word on this clone: In the same sample, other DNA sequences code for this CDR3. The chain has TRBV6-5 and TRBJ2-7, with TRBD2 as a possible D gene (6 bases). Per the germline V gene, CDR1 is MNHEY and CDR2 is SVGAGI. V was trimmed by 6 bases and J by 0 bases, leaving 9 bases between them. The CDR3 is 13 amino acids. The CDR3 nucleotides are TGTGCCAGCAGAGGGACTGCCTCCTACGAGCAGTACTTC. Its translation is CASRGTASYEQYF.

The chain employs TRBV5-1 and TRBJ2-6; 8 nucleotides line up with TRBD1. CDR1 and CDR2 (germline): SGHRS, YFSETQ. The ends lost 2 bases at V and 0 bases at J; junction bases unmatched: 4. The CDR3 totals 17 residues. The chain's CDR3 is CASSLRQGPSGANVLTF. CDR3 DNA sequence: TGCGCCAGCAGCTTAAGACAGGGGCCCTCTGGGGCCAACGTCCTGACTTTC.

Ten or more counts support this clone. The chain links TRBV6-1 to TRBJ1-6; the D gene is possibly TRBD1 (5 bases). The CDR3 consists of 16 residues. V was trimmed by 4 bases and J by 3 bases, leaving 13 bases between them. From germline, CDR1 is MNHNS and CDR2 SASEGT. The CDR3 region is CASSGARGLYNSPLHF. Written as DNA, the CDR3 is TGTGCCAGCAGTGGAGCGCGGGGCCTCTATAATTCACCCCTCCACTTT.

The genes are TRBV28 and TRBJ1-5, with unresolved D. From germline, CDR1 is MDHEN and CDR2 SYDVKM. CDR3 length: 14 residues. V lost 2 bases and J 0 bases, leaving 5 bases between the germline ends. The CDR3 loop reads CASSLSISNQPQHF. DNA of the CDR3: TGTGCCAGCAGTTTAAGCATTAGCAATCAGCCCCAGCATTTT. Full variable domain (remainder filled in from reference TRBV28 and TRBJ1-5): DVKVTQSSRYLVKRTGEKVFLECVQDMDHENMFWYRQDPGLGLRLIYFSYDVKMKEKGDIPEGYSVSREKKERFSLILESASTNQTSMYLCASSLSISNQPQHFGDGTRLSIL.